The entry below gives a single T cell receptor beta chain sequence along with its context. Per germline, CDR1 SGDLS and CDR2 YYNGEE. Between the trimmed V and J ends, which lost 4 bases and 2 bases, there was a span of 13 bases. This CDR3 spans 14 amino acids. This specimen comes from a study of control samples from healthy donors and cancer patients. Clones were sequenced by immunoSEQ multiplex PCR, and TCRdb holds only the in-frame ones, with some missing. The sample carries about 100,000 clones, 70% to 90% recorded once. The clonotype was recovered from a man aged 25 to 40 in good health. The gene calls are TRBV9 and TRBJ2-7; tentatively, D is TRBD2 (5 bases). What was sequenced was blood. The CDR3 bases are TGTGCCAGCAGCCACCAAGGGAGCCCCTACGAGCAGTACTTC. It is translated as CASSHQGSPYEQYF.